Listed here are 5 T cell receptor beta chains from one sample, sequenced in a study of vaccination effects on CD4 cells after COVID-19. Sequencing was performed with immunoSEQ multiplex PCR; in TCRdb, only in-frame clones are kept and a portion is missing. The sample lists some 30,000 clones, approximately 82% occurring once. For these TCRs, the target antigens are not known. Pools of viral peptides were used by the ViraFEST assay to expand antigen-specific CD4+ T cells ahead of sequencing. Subsequent to 10 days of culture, CD4+ T cells were isolated. The participants, recipients of two vaccine doses, got either BNT162b2 or mRNA-1273. The sequencing here drew on CD4+ T cells from PBMCs cultured with HCoV-NL63 spike peptides, taken after COVID-19 vaccination. Every receptor here comes from a human donor who received a COVID-19 vaccine. Some clones in this sample may be carry-over from other donors' samples.

The table lists this clone with a few counts. The chain employs TRBV5-1 and TRBJ1-1; the D is unclear. The CDR3 has 18 amino acids. Germline V CDR1 and CDR2: SGHRS, YFSETQ. V shed 2 bases and J shed 2 bases, with 22 bases lying between them. The CDR3 sequence: CASSFSSIRAGTNTEAFF. CDR3 sequence (DNA): TGCGCCAGCAGCTTTTCGAGCATTCGGGCAGGAACTAACACTGAAGCTTTCTTT. The full variable domain, with the rest looked up from reference TRBV5-1 and TRBJ1-1, is KAGVTQTPRYLIKTRGQQVTLSCSPISGHRSVSWYQQTPGQGLQFLFEYFSETQRNKGNFPGRFSGRQFSNSRSEMNVSTLELGDSALYLCASSFSSIRAGTNTEAFFGQGTRLTVV.

The rearrangement joins TRBV5-1 to TRBJ2-2, with 9 bases fitting TRBD1. The germline CDR1 and CDR2 sequences are SGHRS and YFSETQ. V was pared by 0 bases and J by 5 bases, with 5 bases of the junction left unmatched. This CDR3 is built from 16 residues. Here the CDR3 reads CASSLGGQGPTGELFF. The CDR3 DNA is TGCGCCAGCAGCTTGGGGGGACAGGGCCCAACCGGGGAGCTGTTTTTT.

V usage is TRBV5-1 and J usage is TRBJ2-1; a possible D gene is TRBD2 (5 bases). Trimming stripped 3 bases from V and 5 bases from J, with 15 bases between. CDR1 is SGHRS and CDR2 is YFSETQ in the germline V gene. The CDR3 runs to 15 residues. DNA of the CDR3: TGCGCCAGCAGCTCGTTAGGAGGTATGGACAATGAGCAGTTCTTC. Translated: CASSSLGGMDNEQFF.

The chain combines TRBV10-1 with TRBJ1-2; 7 bases fit TRBD1. Germline-derived CDR1 and CDR2 are WNHNN and SYGVQD (reference sequence). CDR3 length: 14 amino acids. Trimming took 6 bases from V and 6 from J; bases not matched to a gene: 10. The CDR3 spells CASSKDRVLDGYTF. CDR3 coding DNA: TGCGCCAGCAGCAAAGACAGGGTCTTGGATGGCTACACCTTC.

The chain couples TRBV6-2 or TRBV6-3 to TRBJ2-7; possible D gene TRBD2, 6 bases. Germline loops: CDR1 MNHEY, CDR2 SVGEGT. The CDR3 consists of 15 residues. Trimming took 2 bases from V and 6 from J, leaving 17 bases between them. This chain's CDR3 is CASSYRAREVSEQYV. DNA of the CDR3: TGTGCCAGCAGTTACCGTGCCAGGGAGGTTAGCGAGCAGTACGTC.